This is a list of T cell receptor beta chains from one sample in a study of OX40 agonist ivuxolimab in advanced cancers. Sequenced by immunoSEQ multiplex PCR; TCRdb stores in-frame clones only, minus some. The sample has about 69,000 clones, about 85% seen once. The sequencing here drew on CD4+ or CD8+ T cells sorted from blood, taken in a trial of the OX40 agonist ivuxolimab. The receptor source for this set is an adult with an advanced solid tumor such as melanoma, head and neck, liver or kidney cancer. Each CDR3 is given with its conserved first and last residue. A D gene is named only where the DNA matches it firmly. Clone size is shown for a subset of rows, as once, few, many or a class of expanded clone.

J: TRBJ2-7; size: .; V: TRBV28; D: TRBD2; length: 14; DNA: TGTGCCAGCATCTGGGCTAGCGGGAGAGACGAGCAGTACTTC; CDR3: CASIWASGRDEQYF
J: TRBJ1-2; size: .; V: TRBV7-2; D: TRBD1; length: 15; DNA: TGTGCCAGCAGCCGTCAAGGGGGCATGAACTATGGCTACACCTTC; CDR3: CASSRQGGMNYGYTF
J: TRBJ1-1; size: .; V: TRBV5-1; D: .; length: 15; DNA: TGCGCCAGCAGCTTTGGGGGGGATCTGAACACTGAAGCTTTCTTT; CDR3: CASSFGGDLNTEAFF
J: TRBJ2-5; size: .; V: TRBV5-1; D: .; length: 15; DNA: TGCGCCAGCAGCCCCGGAGGGCAGTACCAAGAGACCCAGTACTTC; CDR3: CASSPGGQYQETQYF
J: TRBJ1-1; size: .; V: TRBV13; D: .; length: 13; DNA: TGTGCCAGCAGCTTCCGGGGGCTCACTGAAGCTTTCTTT; CDR3: CASSFRGLTEAFF
J: TRBJ2-2; size: .; V: TRBV9; D: .; length: 12; DNA: TGTGCCAGCAGCGTAGTTAAGGGGGAGCTGTTTTTT; CDR3: CASSVVKGELFF
J: TRBJ1-5; size: .; V: TRBV6-5; D: .; length: 13; DNA: TGTGCCAGCAGTTTTGATGGGGGTCAGCCCCAGCATTTT; CDR3: CASSFDGGQPQHF
J: TRBJ2-3; size: .; V: TRBV7-9; D: TRBD1; length: 18; DNA: TGTGCCAGCAGCTTAGAGGGTGGGACAGCCGGAATTTGGGATACGCAGTATTTT; CDR3: CASSLEGGTAGIWDTQYF
J: TRBJ1-1; size: .; V: TRBV4-1; D: TRBD1; length: 15; DNA: TGCGCCAGCAGCCACGGACAGGGTGGATCAACTGAAGCTTTCTTT; CDR3: CASSHGQGGSTEAFF
J: TRBJ2-5; size: .; V: TRBV7-2; D: .; length: 15; DNA: TGTGCCAGCAGCCCTTATGGGGGGGCACAGGGGACTCAGTACTTC; CDR3: CASSPYGGAQGTQYF
J: TRBJ2-7; size: .; V: TRBV27; D: TRBD2; length: 15; DNA: TGTGCCAGCAGGATTTCCGGGACTAGGCTCTACGAGCAGTACTTC; CDR3: CASRISGTRLYEQYF
J: TRBJ1-1; size: .; V: TRBV5-6; D: .; length: 14; DNA: TGTGCCAGCAGCTTGTGGGGGGTGGAGGCTGAAGCTTTCTTT; CDR3: CASSLWGVEAEAFF
J: TRBJ2-7; size: once; V: TRBV2; D: TRBD1; length: 14; DNA: TGTGCCAGCAGTCTCGGACAGGTTGGCTACGAGCAGTACTTC; CDR3: CASSLGQVGYEQYF
J: TRBJ2-5; size: .; V: TRBV10-3; D: .; length: 14; DNA: TGTGCCATCAGTGAGTACACCTTTACGGGAGAGCAGTACTTC; CDR3: CAISEYTFTGEQYF
J: TRBJ1-6; size: few; V: TRBV5-1; D: TRBD1; length: 15; DNA: TGCGCCAGCAGCGCTGGGGACAGAACAAATTCACCCCTCCACTTT; CDR3: CASSAGDRTNSPLHF
J: TRBJ1-2; size: few; V: TRBV4-1; D: .; length: 15; DNA: TGCGCCAGCAGCCAAGTCGGGGGCGAAAACTATGGCTACACCTTC; CDR3: CASSQVGGENYGYTF
J: TRBJ1-4; size: .; V: TRBV27; D: TRBD1; length: 12; DNA: TGTGCCAGCAGTTTGGGACAGGGAAAACTGTTTTTT; CDR3: CASSLGQGKLFF
J: TRBJ1-1; size: .; V: TRBV6-5; D: TRBD1; length: 15; DNA: TGTGCCAGCAGCCCGACAGGGGGGATGAACACTGAAGCTTTCTTT; CDR3: CASSPTGGMNTEAFF
J: TRBJ2-1; size: .; V: TRBV9; D: TRBD2; length: 15; DNA: TGTGCCAGCAGCGTAAGCGGGAGTCTCTACAATGAGCAGTTCTTC; CDR3: CASSVSGSLYNEQFF
J: TRBJ1-2; size: .; V: TRBV6-5; D: TRBD1; length: 13; DNA: TGTGCCAGCAGTGAAAGGACAGGGAGCGGCTACACCTTC; CDR3: CASSERTGSGYTF
J: TRBJ1-2; size: .; V: TRBV5-1; D: .; length: 14; DNA: TGCGCCAGCAGCTTGAGTCAGGGTAGAACTGGCTACACCTTC; CDR3: CASSLSQGRTGYTF
J: TRBJ2-1; size: .; V: TRBV4-1; D: .; length: 14; DNA: TGCGCCAGCAGCACTCCCGGGTCTAACAATGAGCAGTTCTTC; CDR3: CASSTPGSNNEQFF
J: TRBJ2-7; size: .; V: TRBV28; D: TRBD2; length: 13; DNA: TGTGCCAGCAGACGACTAGCGCCTTACGAGCAGTACTTC; CDR3: CASRRLAPYEQYF